Listed here are 28 T cell receptor beta chains from one sample, sequenced in a study of blood T cell repertoires in COVID-19. Assay: immunoSEQ multiplex PCR; the TCRdb copy retains only in-frame clones and omits some. The sample records about 68,000 clones, 75% to 95% being singletons. Sample: peripheral blood. Receptors originate from a man aged 35 to 55 with COVID-19, enrolled during active disease.

The chain employs TRBV19 and TRBJ2-2; no firm D call. Trimming cost V 0 bases and J 0 bases, with 20 bases left between them. This CDR3 has 20 residues. From germline, CDR1 is LNHDA and CDR2 SQIVND (reference sequence). CDR3 DNA sequence: TGTGCCAGTAGTATAGATAGTACTGGTCTTGTCCCGGCGAACACCGGGGAGCTGTTTTTT. Its translation is CASSIDSTGLVPANTGELFF.

In its sample, this clone was seen a few times. This rearrangement joins TRBV6-6 to TRBJ2-7, with 8 bases fitting TRBD1. Unmatched junction bases numbered 7, after V lost 6 bases and J lost 3 bases. Germline V gene data show CDR1 as MNHNY and CDR2 as SVGAGI (reference sequence). The CDR3 is 14 amino acids. Written as DNA, the CDR3 is TGTGCCAGCAGGACTGGACAGGGCGTCTACGAGCAGTACTTC. Amino acids: CASRTGQGVYEQYF.

The table lists this clone with a count of one. The CDR3 protein is CASSLIPGLSTDTQYF. The CDR3 coding sequence is TGCGCCAGCAGCTTGATCCCAGGGCTTAGCACAGATACGCAGTATTTT. V usage is TRBV5-1 and J usage is TRBJ2-3; possibly TRBD1 for D (5 bases). The V end was cut by 1 base, the J end by 0 bases, with 12 bases between. This CDR3 has 16 amino acids. CDR1 and CDR2 from the germline V gene are SGHRS and YFSETQ. The variable domain in full, with the rest retrieved from reference TRBV5-1 and TRBJ2-3, is KAGVTQTPRYLIKTRGQQVTLSCSPISGHRSVSWYQQTPGQGLQFLFEYFSETQRNKGNFPGRFSGRQFSNSRSEMNVSTLELGDSALYLCASSLIPGLSTDTQYFGPGTRLTVL.

With regard to this clone: At one end, the junction sequence differs from germline, possibly due to a read error. The genes are TRBV30 and TRBJ2-3; D possibly corresponds to TRBD1 (6 bases). The CDR3 consists of 14 residues. In germline, CDR1 is GTSNPN, CDR2 SVGIG (reference sequence). CDR3 DNA sequence: TGTGCCTGCGAATACAGGGTTAGCACAGATACGCAATATTTT. Translating it yields CACEYRVSTDTQYF.

The chain has TRBV14 and TRBJ1-2; D gene uncertain. Trimming took 3 bases from V and 1 from J, leaving 6 bases between them. CDR1 and CDR2 from the germline V gene are SGHDN and FVKESK. The CDR3 is made up of 13 amino acids. CDR3 residues: CASSHRGNYGYTF. Written as DNA, the CDR3 is TGTGCCAGCAGCCACCGGGGTAACTATGGCTACACCTTC.

This clone was found once. CDR3 nucleotides: TGTGCCAGCACCACAACAGGCGTCTACGAGCAGTACTTC. It specifies CASTTTGVYEQYF. The V gene is TRBV6-5, the J gene TRBJ2-7; tentatively, D is TRBD1 (5 bases). The germline V gene encodes CDR1 MNHEY and CDR2 SVGAGI. V shed 7 bases and J shed 3 bases, with 13 bases lying between them. The CDR3 is 13 residues long.

This rearrangement joins TRBV11-2 to TRBJ2-5, with 7 bases that match TRBD2. V was pared by 1 base and J by 9 bases, with 8 bases of the junction left unmatched. The CDR3 spans 14 residues. The germline gives CDR1 SGHAT, CDR2 FQNNGV. CDR3 region: CASSLGTRTTAQYF. The CDR3 DNA reads as TGTGCCAGCAGCTTAGGGACTAGGACTACGGCCCAGTACTTC.

This chain joins TRBV2 and TRBJ2-5; D is uncertain. V was shortened by 2 bases and J by 1 base, with 5 bases between the two germline ends. The germline V gene has CDR1 SNHLY and CDR2 FYNNEI. This CDR3 comprises 13 residues. CDR3: CASSEIGQETQYF. CDR3 sequence (DNA): TGTGCCAGCAGTGAAATCGGCCAAGAGACCCAGTACTTC.

V and J are TRBV6-1 and TRBJ1-5, with 8 bases fitting TRBD1. The germline V gene has CDR1 MNHNS and CDR2 SASEGT. The CDR3 sequence is 16 residues long. The V and J ends lost 3 bases and 1 base, in that order; junction bases with no gene match: 5. The DNA of the CDR3 is TGTGCCAGCAGTGAGCTAGGGACAGGCAGCAATCAGCCCCAGCATTTT. This codes for CASSELGTGSNQPQHF.

The chain is built from TRBV3-1 (or the pseudogene TRBV3-2) and TRBJ2-4, with 7 bases aligning to TRBD1. CDR1 and CDR2 from the germline V gene are LGHDT and YNNKEL (reference sequence). CDR3 length: 14 amino acids. Trimming at V came to 3 bases and at J to 4 bases, leaving 3 bases not matched to a gene. CDR3 residues: CASSHWDRKNIQYF. CDR3 bases: TGTGCCAGCAGCCACTGGGACAGAAAAAACATTCAGTACTTC.

The rearrangement links TRBV28 to TRBJ1-5; D unclear. V lost 10 bases to trimming and J lost 4 bases, with 5 bases between them. Germline CDR1 reads MDHEN; CDR2 reads SYDVKM. The CDR3 extends over 10 amino acids. CDR3 amino acids: CATSNQPQHF. The CDR3 DNA is TGTGCCACTTCTAATCAGCCCCAGCATTTT.

In this sample, this clone turned up once. This chain links TRBV10-1 with TRBJ2-1, with D possibly matching TRBD2 (6 bases). V was cut by 6 bases and J by 7 bases, with 16 bases left in between. CDR1 and CDR2 from the germline V gene are WNHNN and SYGVQD (reference sequence). This CDR3 contains 14 residues. CDR3 region: CASSATGGQNEQFF. As DNA, the CDR3 is TGCGCCAGCAGCGCTACCGGGGGTCAGAATGAGCAGTTCTTC.

This sequence joins TRBV28 and TRBJ1-6; D unclear. The germline V gene has CDR1 MDHEN and CDR2 SYDVKM. The CDR3 covers 12 residues. Trimming stripped 4 bases from V and 9 bases from J, with 7 bases between. CDR3 sequence: CASSSPSSPLHF. CDR3 coding DNA: TGTGCCAGCAGTTCGCCGAGTTCACCCCTCCACTTT.

This clone was found once. V and J are TRBV1 and TRBJ2-1; TRBD2 is taken as the D call from the table, unchecked against the DNA. TRBV1 is a known pseudogene. The CDR3 contains 17 residues. CDR3 DNA: TGCACCAGCAGCCACCTACTAGCGGGGAGCTCCTACAATGAGCAGTTCTTC. Translated, it gives CTSSHLLAGSSYNEQFF.

This clone was picked up one time. The chain links TRBV7-9 to TRBJ1-1; 7 bases align to TRBD1. The CDR3 runs 14 residues. Germline CDR1 and CDR2: SEHNR and FQNEAQ (reference sequence). The V gene end was trimmed by 5 bases and the J gene end by 7 bases; junction bases not matched to a gene: 10. The CDR3 DNA reads as TGTGCCAGCAGCACGGGACAGCTTAGGGATGAAGCTTTCTTT. It is translated as CASSTGQLRDEAFF.

This chain uses TRBV24-1 with TRBJ1-6; D not certain. The CDR3 loop spans 16 amino acids. Germline V gene lookup returns CDR1 KGHDR and CDR2 SFDVKD. The V and J ends lost 5 bases and 16 bases respectively, with 26 bases between them. The CDR3 spells CATSGPLLRGRPLLHF. The DNA of the CDR3 is TGTGCCACCAGTGGTCCCCTTCTGCGGGGTCGACCACTACTCCACTTT.

The chain combines TRBV10-3 with TRBJ2-7; 7 bases align to TRBD1. Trimming removed 3 bases from V and 4 bases from J; junction bases left unmatched: 9. CDR3 length: 15 amino acids. Germline CDR1 reads ENHRY; CDR2 reads SYGVKD. This CDR3 is CAISDVTGLNYEQYF. The CDR3 DNA sequence: TGTGCCATCAGTGATGTGACAGGGTTAAATTACGAGCAGTACTTC.

The rearrangement links TRBV20-1 to TRBJ2-7; 11 positions match TRBD1. V dropped 3 bases and J dropped 4; count of bases not matched to a gene: 11. This CDR3 region has 16 residues. Germline V CDR1 and CDR2: DFQATT, SNEGSKA (reference sequence). The CDR3 nucleotides are TGCAGTGCTAGTACTACAGTGGACAGGGGGCTATACGAGCAGTACTTC. Translation: CSASTTVDRGLYEQYF.

V gene TRBV3-1 (or the pseudogene TRBV3-2) combines with J gene TRBJ2-1, with a weak D call TRBD1 (6 bases). CDR1 and CDR2 from the germline V gene are LGHDT and YNNKEL (reference sequence). The V end was cut by 1 base, the J end by 13 bases, with 14 bases between. The CDR3 runs 13 residues. Here the CDR3 DNA reads TGTGCCAGCAGCCAAGCGGGGACATCCGTACAGTTCTTC. This translates into CASSQAGTSVQFF.

This chain joins TRBV24-1 and TRBJ2-1; 10 bases fit TRBD2. This CDR3 spans 14 amino acids. CDR1 KGHDR and CDR2 SFDVKD come from the germline V gene. The junction had 4 bases not matched to a gene; V was cut back by 6 bases and J by 6 bases. CDR3 coding DNA: TGTGCCACCAGTAGCCCTAGCGGGGGCAATGAGCAGTTCTTC. This codes for CATSSPSGGNEQFF.

V is TRBV7-3 and J is TRBJ2-7, with TRBD2 identical over 7 bases. Unmatched junction bases numbered 3, after V lost 5 bases and J lost 2 bases. This CDR3 spans 13 amino acids. The germline CDR1 and CDR2 sequences are SGHTA and FQGTGA. CDR3 loop: CASSPGGAYEQYF. For the CDR3, the DNA is TGTGCCAGCAGCCCTGGGGGGGCCTACGAGCAGTACTTC. The variable domain in full, with the rest retrieved from reference TRBV7-3 and TRBJ2-7, is GAGVSQTPSNKVTEKGKYVELRCDPISGHTALYWYRQSLGQGPEFLIYFQGTGAADDSGLPNDRFFAVRPEGSVSTLKIQRTERGDSAVYLCASSPGGAYEQYFGPGTRLTVT.

The chain employs TRBV6-1 and TRBJ1-4; 10 bases match TRBD1. The CDR3 spans 17 residues. Germline CDR1 and CDR2: MNHNS and SASEGT. The ends lost 4 bases at V and 5 bases at J; junction bases unmatched: 10. Here the CDR3 DNA reads TGTGCCAGCAGTGCCCGAGACAGGGGGCGGGGAAATGAAAAACTGTTTTTT. This codes for CASSARDRGRGNEKLFF.

V is TRBV4-1 and J is TRBJ2-6; tentatively, D is TRBD2 (5 bases). V was shortened by 2 bases and J by 2 bases, with 10 bases between the two germline ends. The CDR3 runs 16 residues. Germline CDR1 reads MGHRA; CDR2 reads YSYEKL. Here the CDR3 DNA reads TGCGCCAGCAGCCAACCAACTAGTACTGGGGCCAACGTCCTGACTTTC. As protein: CASSQPTSTGANVLTF.

V usage is TRBV24-1 and J usage is TRBJ2-1; TRBD1 matches 8 bases. CDR1 and CDR2 from the germline V gene are KGHDR and SFDVKD. Germline trimming cut 12 bases from V and 6 bases from J; bases unmatched to any gene: 6. CDR3 size: 12 residues. The CDR3 sequence is CARLGQGNEQFF. CDR3 coding DNA: TGTGCCCGGTTAGGACAGGGCAATGAGCAGTTCTTC.

Points on this clone: Other nucleotide sequences in the sample specify the same CDR3. This chain links TRBV2 with TRBJ1-6; D is undetermined. Germline CDR1 and CDR2: SNHLY and FYNNEI. Trimming pared 3 bases from V and 0 bases from J, leaving 6 bases between. The CDR3 contains 15 residues. CDR3 protein: CASSDRSSYNSPLHF. Here the CDR3 DNA reads TGTGCCAGCAGTGACAGATCCTCCTATAATTCACCCCTCCACTTT.

The chain recombines TRBV12-3 or TRBV12-4 with TRBJ1-6; D perhaps matches TRBD1 (5 bases). V was clipped by 7 bases and J by 6 bases, with 10 bases between them. This CDR3 has 13 amino acids. CDR3 loop: CASKPTANSPLHF. For the CDR3, the DNA is TGTGCCAGCAAACCGACAGCTAATTCACCCCTCCACTTT.

In its sample, this clone was seen once. The rearrangement joins TRBV18 to TRBJ1-5; 10 nucleotides line up with TRBD1. Germline V gives CDR1 KGHSH, CDR2 LQKENI. The CDR3 runs to 15 residues. The junction had 5 bases not matched to a gene; V was cut back by 2 bases and J by 7 bases. The CDR3 nucleotides are TGTGCCAGCTCACCAAAGGGGACAGGGGACCAGCCCCAGCATTTT. Its protein product is CASSPKGTGDQPQHF.

With regard to this clone: The DNA is left out, because the CDR3 cannot be placed on it with certainty; the CDR3 is given as TCRdb lists it. V and J are TRBV12-1 and TRBJ2-5; TRBD1, the table's D call, was not compared with the DNA. TRBV12-1 has pseudogene status. Inclusive of both ends, the CDR3 amounts to 16 amino acids. The CDR3 loop is CASSFVGKGAKETQYF.